The entry below describes one TCR beta chain. Its antigen remains unknown. This entry belongs to a study of beta chain features in type 1 diabetes. Study in general: Cell yields, age and gender were similar between patients and healthy donors. The study's findings and limits: Unsettled here was the matter of whether HLA type influences TCRB rearrangement. Across all four CD4+ subsets, people with type 1 diabetes showed modestly shorter TCRB CDR3s.

Sorting of CD4+ naive, central memory, regulatory and stem cell-like memory cells was performed via CD45RO/CCR7/CD25/CD127/CD95/CD27. Per germline, CDR1 ENHRY and CDR2 SYGVKD. Trimming cost V 8 bases and J 7 bases; bases outside gene matches: 14. This CDR3 has 14 residues. Expressed TCRB transcripts were sequenced, since all the RNA that had been isolated was reverse transcribed. Libraries were prepared by immunoSEQ multiplex PCR; TCRdb keeps only in-frame clonotypes and omits some of them. The table lists 120,000 to 150,000 clones, 8.5% to 12% of them singletons, with 1.3% in the top ten. The source material was naive CD4+ T cells from blood. The TCR sequence derives from a man between 18 and 29 years old in good health. The V gene is TRBV10-3, the J gene TRBJ2-7, with 7 nucleotides matching TRBD1. CDR3 coding DNA: TGTGCCATCCGCTCTACCACAGGGGCGGTGGAGCAGTACTTC. As protein: CAIRSTTGAVEQYF.